This TCR beta chain was retrieved from a study of monozygotic twins with inflammatory bowel disease. No DNA is given; TCRdb re-called the 5' RACE reads and lists each CDR3 protein once. This sample's table reports 110,000 to 150,000 distinct CDR3 sequences. CDR3 length: 13 residues. Per the germline V gene, CDR1 is SQVTM and CDR2 is ANQGSEA. This receptor was obtained from a human donor with ulcerative colitis or Crohn's disease, or a healthy co-twin of an affected twin (not recorded which). This chain joins TRBV29-1 and TRBJ2-3; TCRdb's assignment of TRBD1 cannot be checked, as there is no DNA. The sample consisted of blood. The CDR3 is CSVALRGADTQYF.